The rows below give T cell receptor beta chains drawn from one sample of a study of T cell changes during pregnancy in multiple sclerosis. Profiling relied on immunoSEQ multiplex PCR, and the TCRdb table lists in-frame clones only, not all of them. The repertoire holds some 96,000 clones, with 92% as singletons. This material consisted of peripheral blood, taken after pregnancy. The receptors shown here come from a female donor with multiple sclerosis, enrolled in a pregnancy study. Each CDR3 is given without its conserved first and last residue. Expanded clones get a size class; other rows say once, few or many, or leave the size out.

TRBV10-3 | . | AISRVEDTEAF
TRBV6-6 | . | ASSQAHRVEQY
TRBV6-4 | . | ASSPSEGANVLT
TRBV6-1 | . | ASSEGSQAIG
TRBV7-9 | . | ASSLDGRMNEQF
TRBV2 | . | ASSSRVDYEQY
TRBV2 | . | ASSEGGPNYGYT
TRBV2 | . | ASSEWRLDSNSPLH
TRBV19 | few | ASSAKKGDYGYT
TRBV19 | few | ASTLDARGSNQPQH
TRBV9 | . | ASSRGGLAEAF
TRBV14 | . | ASSHISGTGSSYEQY
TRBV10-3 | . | AISDVKTGLHGGSGNTIY
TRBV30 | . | AWSVPIPKRGNTEAF
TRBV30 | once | AWSPGSREMQY
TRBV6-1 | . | ASSEPWLAIYEQY
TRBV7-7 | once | ASSIKAPTANYGYT
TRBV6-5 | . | ASSYSSGLGGYT
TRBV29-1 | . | SVLGANTGELF
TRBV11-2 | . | ASSSGTNPNEKLF
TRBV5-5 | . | ASSLQVSRNTEAF
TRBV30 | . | AWDRVSNEQF
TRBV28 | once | ASSTGLAGIYEQY
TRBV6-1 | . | ASSAQAGGENEQF